A selection of T cell receptor beta chains follows, all from one sample in a study of CD4 and CD8 cells across lung adenocarcinoma regions. TCRdb processed the PCR reads anew with MiXCR; each CDR3 protein has one entry. The data show roughly 16,000 distinct CDR3 sequences, 45% to 70% seen once. The sample was CD8+ T cells from the center of a lung tumor. All receptors derive from a female donor with lung adenocarcinoma. The CD4 and CD8 labels of this study may be unreliable. CDR3s include the opening cysteine and the closing phenylalanine or tryptophan. A D gene is named only where the DNA matches it firmly. Only part of the rows carry a size: once, few, many, or a class if the clone is expanded.

>TRBJ2-1|.|TRBV6-5|TRBD2
CASSYRTSGTPSTQFF
TGTGCCAGCAGTTACAGGACTAGCGGGACACCGTCTACTCAGTTCTTC
>TRBJ1-2|few|TRBV6-5|.
CASSYGRDYGYTF
TGTGCCAGCAGTTACGGCAGGGACTATGGCTACACCTTC
>TRBJ1-1|.|TRBV4-1|TRBD1
CASSEGTENTEAFF
TGCGCCAGCAGCGAAGGGACAGAGAACACTGAAGCTTTCTTT
>TRBJ2-5|.|TRBV6-1|.
CASKSGDGEAQYF
TGTGCCAGCAAGTCAGGGGATGGGGAGGCGCAGTACTTC
>TRBJ1-1|many|TRBV6-1|.
CASTITGNTEAFF
TGTGCCAGCACCATAACAGGGAACACTGAAGCTTTCTTT
>TRBJ2-4|.|TRBV6-8|.
CRSSGLRAKNIQYF
TGTCGCAGCTCGGGGCTGAGAGCCAAAAACATTCAGTACTTC
>TRBJ2-1|.|TRBV27|TRBD1
CASSAGTGVYNEQFF
TGTGCCAGCAGTGCCGGGACAGGGGTCTACAATGAGCAGTTCTTC
>TRBJ2-3|many|TRBV6-5|.
CASSYGPFTDTQYF
TGTGCCAGCAGTTACGGCCCCTTCACAGATACGCAGTATTTT
>TRBJ2-2|many|TRBV6-1|.
CASSGGYTGELFF
TGTGCCAGCAGTGGAGGGTACACCGGGGAGCTGTTTTTT
>TRBJ2-5|.|TRBV6-4|TRBD2
CARGVASGGAETQYF
TGTGCCAGGGGTGTCGCTAGCGGGGGGGCAGAGACCCAGTACTTC
>TRBJ2-4|.|TRBV6-1|.
CASSPSGQPAKDTQYF
TGTGCCAGCAGTCCTTCGGGGCAGCCAGCCAAAGACACTCAGTACTTC
>TRBJ1-2|.|TRBV3-1|TRBD1
CASSQGTGRANYGYTF
TGTGCCAGCAGCCAAGGGACAGGGAGAGCTAACTATGGCTACACCTTC
>TRBJ2-7|once|TRBV27|.
CASSLSSGGVPYEQYF
TGTGCCAGCAGTTTATCCTCGGGTGGAGTACCCTACGAGCAGTACTTC
>TRBJ2-7|many|TRBV7-6|.
CASSSGGPYEQYF
TGTGCCAGCAGCTCCGGGGGGCCCTACGAGCAGTACTTC
>TRBJ2-2|.|TRBV6-1|TRBD1
CASSRGPNTGELFF
TGTGCCAGCAGCAGGGGGCCGAACACCGGGGAGCTGTTTTTT
>TRBJ1-2|.|TRBV10-3|.
CAIRLQSNYGYTF
TGTGCCATCAGGCTACAGAGTAACTATGGCTACACCTTC
>TRBJ2-5|.|TRBV6-1|.
CASSLRQQETQYF
TGTGCCAGCAGCCTCAGACAGCAAGAGACCCAGTACTTC
>TRBJ2-4|.|TRBV10-1|.
CASSVSGVRAKNTQYF
TGTGCCAGCAGCGTCTCGGGGGTGAGAGCCAAAAACACGCAGTATTTC
>TRBJ2-1|.|TRBV27|TRBD1
CASSPLTGFDNEQFF
TGTGCCAGCAGTCCACTGACAGGGTTCGACAATGAGCAGTTCTTT
>TRBJ2-1|many|TRBV12-3/TRBV12-4|TRBD2
CASSLGGAGGGGDNEQFF
TGTGCCAGCAGTTTGGGGGGGGCGGGGGGGGGGGGCGACAATGAGCAGTTCTTC
>TRBJ2-7|medium-sized|TRBV27|TRBD2
CASSLSLRGGSYEQYF
TGTGCCAGCAGCCTGTCCCTTCGGGGGGGGAGCTACGAGCAGTACTTC
>TRBJ2-1|.|TRBV6-1|.
CASTPFPGSPYEQFF
TGTGCCAGCACCCCTTTTCCCGGGAGTCCTTACGAGCAGTTCTTC
>TRBJ2-3|.|TRBV6-5|TRBD2
CASSYGTRGDRDTQYF
TGTGCCAGCAGTTACGGGACTAGGGGCGACCGAGATACGCAGTATTTT
>TRBJ1-2|many|TRBV11-3|.
CASSSRQASYGYTF
TGTGCCAGCAGCTCGAGACAGGCGTCTTATGGCTACACCTTC
>TRBJ2-6|.|TRBV4-1|TRBD1
CASSQAVRTGANVQNF
TGCGCCAGCAGCCAAGCTGTTAGGACAGGGGCCAACGTCCAGAACTTC
>TRBJ2-1|.|TRBV10-3|TRBD2
CAISETSGGAYNEQFF
TGTGCCATCAGTGAGACTAGCGGGGGGGCCTACAATGAGCAGTTCTTC